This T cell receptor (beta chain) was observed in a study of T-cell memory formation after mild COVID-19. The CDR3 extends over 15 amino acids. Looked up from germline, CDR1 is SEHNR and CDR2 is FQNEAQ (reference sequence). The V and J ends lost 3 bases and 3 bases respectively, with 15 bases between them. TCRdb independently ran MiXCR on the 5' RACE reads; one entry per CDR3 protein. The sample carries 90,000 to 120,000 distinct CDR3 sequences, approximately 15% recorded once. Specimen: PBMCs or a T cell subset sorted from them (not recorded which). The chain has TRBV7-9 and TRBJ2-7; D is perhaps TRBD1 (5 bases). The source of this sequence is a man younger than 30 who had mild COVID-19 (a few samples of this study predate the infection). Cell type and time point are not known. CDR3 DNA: TGTGCCAGCAGCTTCAGGGCGGCCCTATACTACGAGCAGTACTTC. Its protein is CASSFRAALYYEQYF.